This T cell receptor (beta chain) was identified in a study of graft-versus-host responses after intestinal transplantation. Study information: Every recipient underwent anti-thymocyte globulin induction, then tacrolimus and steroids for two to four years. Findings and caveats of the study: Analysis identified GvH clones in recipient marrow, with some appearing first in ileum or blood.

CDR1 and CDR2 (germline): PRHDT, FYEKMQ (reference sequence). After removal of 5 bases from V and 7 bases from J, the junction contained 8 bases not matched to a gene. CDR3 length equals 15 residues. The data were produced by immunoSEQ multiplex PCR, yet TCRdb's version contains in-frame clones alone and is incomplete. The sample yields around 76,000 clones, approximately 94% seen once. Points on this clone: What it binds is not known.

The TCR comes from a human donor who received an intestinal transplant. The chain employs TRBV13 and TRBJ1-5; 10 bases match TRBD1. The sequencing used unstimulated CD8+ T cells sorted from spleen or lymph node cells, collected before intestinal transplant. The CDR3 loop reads CASSLRTGGNQPQHF. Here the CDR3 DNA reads TGTGCCAGCAGCCTGAGGACAGGGGGGAACCAGCCCCAGCATTTT.